This TCR beta chain was obtained from a study of control samples from healthy donors and cancer patients. Trimming shortened V by 2 bases and J by 6 bases, and 5 bases separated the two germline ends. The CDR3 spans 12 residues. CDR1 and CDR2 from the germline V gene are ENHRY and SYGVKD. Profiling relied on immunoSEQ multiplex PCR, and the TCRdb table lists in-frame clones only, not all of them. The table has around 70,000 clones, around 80% seen once. This clonotype originated in a man aged 55-75 years in good health. The rearrangement joins TRBV10-3 to TRBJ1-5; D is perhaps TRBD1 (5 bases). The sample taken for sequencing was blood. CDR3 DNA: TGTGCCATCAGTGAGGGGACTCAGCCCCAGCATTTT. It translates to CAISEGTQPQHF.